This record concerns one TCR beta chain sequence. Some clones are missing from TCRdb's copy, which holds only in-frame ones; the method was immunoSEQ multiplex PCR. In the table there are approximately 180,000 clones, around 73% of which are singletons. This entry is derived from a study of blood T cell repertoires in COVID-19. This CDR3 has 12 residues. Germline CDR1 reads SNHLY; CDR2 reads FYNNEI. V lost 6 bases and J lost 6, with 12 bases in between. The chain is built from TRBV2 and TRBJ2-7, with D perhaps matching TRBD2 (5 bases). Sequenced: PBMCs or T cells enriched from blood (not recorded which). This receptor was identified in a woman aged 45-60 years who had recovered from COVID-19. CDR3 nucleotides: TGTGCCAGCAGGACTGTCGGAGGCGAGCAGTACTTC. As protein: CASRTVGGEQYF. The entire variable domain, with the rest obtained from reference TRBV2 and TRBJ2-7, is as follows: EPEVTQTPSHQVTQMGQEVILRCVPISNHLYFYWYRQILGQKVEFLVSFYNNEISEKSEIFDDQFSVERPDGSNFTLKIRSTKLEDSAMYFCASRTVGGEQYFGPGTRLTVT.